Described below is a single T cell receptor (beta chain) sequence and its context. Its antigen is as yet unknown. This specimen belongs to a study of graft-versus-host responses after intestinal transplantation. Overall study results and limits: Ileal or blood samples showed some GvH clones first, and such clones were also found in recipient marrow. After transplant, early declines in HvG clones were associated with peak levels of circulating GvH clones.

Germline CDR1 KGHSH, CDR2 LQKENI. Trimming took 6 bases from V and 2 from J; bases not matched to a gene: 13. CDR3 size: 17 residues. Libraries were prepared by immunoSEQ multiplex PCR; TCRdb keeps only in-frame clonotypes and omits some of them. The sample holds tens of thousands of clones, 80% to 90% seen once. Sample: unstimulated CD4+ T cells sorted from spleen or lymph node cells, taken before transplant. The chain recombines TRBV18 with TRBJ2-7, with TRBD2 matching over 10 bases. This receptor was taken from a human donor who was the organ donor for an intestinal transplant. Here the CDR3 DNA reads TGTGCCAGCTCTCCCTCAGCGGGGGGGACCCTGACCTACGAGCAGTACTTC. It specifies CASSPSAGGTLTYEQYF.